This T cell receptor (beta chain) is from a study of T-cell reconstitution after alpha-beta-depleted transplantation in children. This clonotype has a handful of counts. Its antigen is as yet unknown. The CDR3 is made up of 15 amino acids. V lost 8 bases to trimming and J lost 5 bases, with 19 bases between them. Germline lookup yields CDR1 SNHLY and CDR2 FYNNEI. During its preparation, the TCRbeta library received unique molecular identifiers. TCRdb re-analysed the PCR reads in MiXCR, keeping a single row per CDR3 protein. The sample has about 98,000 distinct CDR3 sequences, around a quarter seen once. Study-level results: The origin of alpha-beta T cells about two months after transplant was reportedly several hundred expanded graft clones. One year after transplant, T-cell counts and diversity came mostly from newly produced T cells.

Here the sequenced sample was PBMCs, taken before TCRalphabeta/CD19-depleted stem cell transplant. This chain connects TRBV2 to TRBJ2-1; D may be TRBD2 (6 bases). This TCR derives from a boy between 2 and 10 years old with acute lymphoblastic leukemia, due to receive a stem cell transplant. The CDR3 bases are TGTGCCAGCGTAATCGGGGGTTTGACCAACAATGAGCAGTTCTTC. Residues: CASVIGGLTNNEQFF.